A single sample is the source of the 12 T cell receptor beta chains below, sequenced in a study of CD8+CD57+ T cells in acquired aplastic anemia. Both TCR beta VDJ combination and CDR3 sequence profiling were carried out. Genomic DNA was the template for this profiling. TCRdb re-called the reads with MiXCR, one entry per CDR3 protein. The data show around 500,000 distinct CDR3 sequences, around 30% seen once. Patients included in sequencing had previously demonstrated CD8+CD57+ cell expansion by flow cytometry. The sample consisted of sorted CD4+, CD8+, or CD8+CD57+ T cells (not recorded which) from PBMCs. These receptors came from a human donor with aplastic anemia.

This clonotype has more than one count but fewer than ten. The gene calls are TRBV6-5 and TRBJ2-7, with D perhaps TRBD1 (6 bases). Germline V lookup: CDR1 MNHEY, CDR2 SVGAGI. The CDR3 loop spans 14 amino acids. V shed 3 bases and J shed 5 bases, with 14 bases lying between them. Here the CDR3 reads CASSYDLGANEQYF. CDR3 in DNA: TGTGCCAGCAGTTATGATCTGGGGGCCAACGAGCAGTACTTC.

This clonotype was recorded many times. The CDR3 protein is CATSDPNRGSETQYF. For the CDR3, the DNA is TGTGCCACCAGTGACCCCAACAGGGGTTCGGAGACCCAGTACTTC. The chain carries TRBV24-1 and TRBJ2-5; TRBD1 matches at 7 bases. There are 15 residues in the CDR3. Trimming cost V 4 bases and J 5 bases; bases outside gene matches: 9. Germline V gene sequence: CDR1 KGHDR, CDR2 SFDVKD.

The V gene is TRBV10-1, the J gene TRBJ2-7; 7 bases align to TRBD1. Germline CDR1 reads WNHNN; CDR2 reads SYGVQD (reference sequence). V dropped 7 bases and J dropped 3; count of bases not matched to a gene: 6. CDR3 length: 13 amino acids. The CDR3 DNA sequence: TGCGCCAGCAAGGACAGGAGATACTACGAGCAGTACTTC. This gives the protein CASKDRRYYEQYF.

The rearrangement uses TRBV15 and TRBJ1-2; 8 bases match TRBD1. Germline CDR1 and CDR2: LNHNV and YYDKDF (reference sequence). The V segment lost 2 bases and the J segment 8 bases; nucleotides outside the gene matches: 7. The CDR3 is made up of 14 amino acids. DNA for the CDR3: TGTGCCACCAGCAGACAAGACAGGGGAAGCGGCTACACCTTC. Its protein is CATSRQDRGSGYTF.

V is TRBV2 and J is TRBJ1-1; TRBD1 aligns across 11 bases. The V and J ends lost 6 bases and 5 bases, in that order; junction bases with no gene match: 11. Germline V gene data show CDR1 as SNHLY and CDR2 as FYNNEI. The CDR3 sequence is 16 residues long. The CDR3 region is CASRRGGQGAWTEAFF. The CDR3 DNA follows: TGTGCCAGCAGGAGGGGTGGACAGGGGGCCTGGACTGAAGCTTTCTTT.

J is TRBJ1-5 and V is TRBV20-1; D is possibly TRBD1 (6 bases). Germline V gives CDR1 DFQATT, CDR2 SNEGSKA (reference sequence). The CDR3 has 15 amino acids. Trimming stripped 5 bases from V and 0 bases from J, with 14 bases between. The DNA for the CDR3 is TGCAGTGCTCCGGACAGCCCTTATAGCAATCAGCCCCAGCATTTT. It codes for CSAPDSPYSNQPQHF.

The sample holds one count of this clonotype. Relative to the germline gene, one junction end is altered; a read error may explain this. This chain's CDR3 is CASSLSRQGRDGYAF. The CDR3 DNA follows: TGCGCCAGCAGCTTGAGTCGGCAGGGGAGGGATGGCTACGCCTTC. The rearrangement links TRBV5-1 to TRBJ1-2, with D maybe TRBD1 (6 bases). The CDR3 consists of 15 residues. Per the germline V gene, CDR1 is SGHRS and CDR2 is YFSETQ.

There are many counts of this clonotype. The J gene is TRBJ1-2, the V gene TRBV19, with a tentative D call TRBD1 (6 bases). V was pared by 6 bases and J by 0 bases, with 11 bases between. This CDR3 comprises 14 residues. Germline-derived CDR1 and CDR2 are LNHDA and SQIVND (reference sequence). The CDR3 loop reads CASRKGQTNYGYTF. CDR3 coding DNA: TGTGCCAGTAGAAAAGGACAGACTAACTATGGCTACACCTTC.

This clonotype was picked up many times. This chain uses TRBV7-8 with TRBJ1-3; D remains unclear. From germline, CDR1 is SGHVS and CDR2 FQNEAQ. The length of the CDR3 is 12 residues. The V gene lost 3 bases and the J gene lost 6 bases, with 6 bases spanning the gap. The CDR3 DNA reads TGTGCCAGCAGCTTTTCTTCAAACACCATATATTTT. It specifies CASSFSSNTIYF.

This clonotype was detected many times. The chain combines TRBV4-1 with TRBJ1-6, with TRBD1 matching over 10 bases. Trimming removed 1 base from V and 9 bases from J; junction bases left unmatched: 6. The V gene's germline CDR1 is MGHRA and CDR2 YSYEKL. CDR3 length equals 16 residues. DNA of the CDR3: TGCGCCAGCAGCCAAGGGACAGGGGGATCAAGTTCACCCCTCCACTTT. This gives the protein CASSQGTGGSSSPLHF.

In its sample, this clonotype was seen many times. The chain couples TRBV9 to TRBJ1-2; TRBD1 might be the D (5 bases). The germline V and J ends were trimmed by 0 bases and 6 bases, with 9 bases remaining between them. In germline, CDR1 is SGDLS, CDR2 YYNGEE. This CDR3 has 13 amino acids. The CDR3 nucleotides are TGTGCCAGCAGCGTAGAGGGGTACAATGGCTACACCTTC. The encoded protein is CASSVEGYNGYTF.

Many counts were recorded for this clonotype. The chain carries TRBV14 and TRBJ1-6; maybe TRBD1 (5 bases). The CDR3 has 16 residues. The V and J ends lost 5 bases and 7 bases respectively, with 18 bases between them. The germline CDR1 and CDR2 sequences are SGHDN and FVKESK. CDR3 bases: TGTGCCAGCAGCGCTATAATCGGGACGGGAAATTCACCCCTCCACTTT. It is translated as CASSAIIGTGNSPLHF.